This TCR beta chain was identified during a study of blood T cell repertoires in COVID-19. For the study at large: Researchers got acute and convalescent COVID-19 samples from the United States, Italy and Spain.

Clones were read by immunoSEQ multiplex PCR, and TCRdb kept only the in-frame ones, dropping some. The sample lists approximately 100,000 clones, about four fifths seen once, with about 10% in the top ten. V shed 2 bases and J 3 bases; nucleotides not matched to a gene: 7. The germline gives CDR1 MGHDK, CDR2 SYGVNS. This CDR3 has 17 amino acids. The receptor's source is a human donor in a cohort sampled during active COVID-19. Source material: peripheral blood. The chain has TRBV25-1 and TRBJ2-1, with 10 bases identical to TRBD2. CDR3 DNA: TGTGCCAGCAGTGAAAGCGGGAGGGGAAATTACTACAATGAGCAGTTCTTC. This sequence encodes CASSESGRGNYYNEQFF. Full variable domain (outside the CDR3, taken from reference TRBV25-1 and TRBJ2-1): EADIYQTPRYLVIGTGKKITLECSQTMGHDKMYWYQQDPGMELHLIHYSYGVNSTEKGDLSSESTVSRIRTEHFPLTLESARPSHTSQYLCASSESGRGNYYNEQFFGPGTRLTVL.